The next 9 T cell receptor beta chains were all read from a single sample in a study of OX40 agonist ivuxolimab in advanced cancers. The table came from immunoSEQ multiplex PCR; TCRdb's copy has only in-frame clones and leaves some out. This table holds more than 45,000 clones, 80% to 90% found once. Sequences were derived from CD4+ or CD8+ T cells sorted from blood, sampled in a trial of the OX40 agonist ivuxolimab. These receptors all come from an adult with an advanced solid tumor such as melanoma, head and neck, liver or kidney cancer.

CDR3 loop: CATPTSPANTGELFF. The DNA for the CDR3 is TGTGCCACCCCGACGAGCCCCGCGAACACCGGGGAGCTGTTTTTT. The rearrangement joins TRBV7-9 to TRBJ2-2; D remains ambiguous. Germline V CDR1 and CDR2: SEHNR, FQNEAQ (reference sequence). The V and J ends lost 10 bases and 0 bases respectively, with 15 bases between them. The CDR3 contains 15 residues.

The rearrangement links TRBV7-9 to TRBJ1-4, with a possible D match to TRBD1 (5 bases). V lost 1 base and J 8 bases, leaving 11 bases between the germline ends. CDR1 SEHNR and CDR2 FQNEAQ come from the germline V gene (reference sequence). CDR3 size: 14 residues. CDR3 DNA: TGTGCCAGCAGCTTAGGAGGGGCGTACGAAAAACTGTTTTTT. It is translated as CASSLGGAYEKLFF.

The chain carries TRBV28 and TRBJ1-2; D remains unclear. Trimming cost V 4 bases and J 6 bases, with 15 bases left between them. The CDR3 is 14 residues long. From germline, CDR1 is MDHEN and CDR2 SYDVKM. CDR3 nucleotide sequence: TGTGCCAGCAGTTCCACCCCCTCCTATGATGGCTACACCTTC. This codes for CASSSTPSYDGYTF.

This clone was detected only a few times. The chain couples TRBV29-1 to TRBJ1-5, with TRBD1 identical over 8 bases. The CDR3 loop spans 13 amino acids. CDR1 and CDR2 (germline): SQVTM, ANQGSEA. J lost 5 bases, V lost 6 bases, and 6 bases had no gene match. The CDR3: CSVGDRGDQPQHF. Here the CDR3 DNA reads TGCAGCGTGGGTGACAGGGGCGATCAGCCCCAGCATTTT.

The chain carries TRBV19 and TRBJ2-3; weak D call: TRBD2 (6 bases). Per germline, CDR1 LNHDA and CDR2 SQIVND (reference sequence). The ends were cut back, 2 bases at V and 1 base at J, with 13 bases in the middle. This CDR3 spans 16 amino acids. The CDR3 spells CASSINGGFGTDTQYF. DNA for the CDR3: TGTGCCAGTAGTATAAACGGGGGTTTTGGCACAGATACGCAGTATTTT.

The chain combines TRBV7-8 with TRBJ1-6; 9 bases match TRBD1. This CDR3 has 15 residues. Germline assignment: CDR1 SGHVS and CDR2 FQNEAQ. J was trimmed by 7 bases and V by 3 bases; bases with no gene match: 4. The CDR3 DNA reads TGTGCCAGCAGCTTTATACAGGGGGCCAATTCACCCCTCCACTTT. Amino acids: CASSFIQGANSPLHF.

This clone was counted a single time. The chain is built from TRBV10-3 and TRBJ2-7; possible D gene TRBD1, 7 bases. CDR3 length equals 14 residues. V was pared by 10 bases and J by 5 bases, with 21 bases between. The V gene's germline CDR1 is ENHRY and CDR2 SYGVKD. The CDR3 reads CASASGGGLNEQYF. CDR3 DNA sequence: TGTGCCAGCGCCTCAGGGGGAGGATTAAACGAGCAGTACTTC.

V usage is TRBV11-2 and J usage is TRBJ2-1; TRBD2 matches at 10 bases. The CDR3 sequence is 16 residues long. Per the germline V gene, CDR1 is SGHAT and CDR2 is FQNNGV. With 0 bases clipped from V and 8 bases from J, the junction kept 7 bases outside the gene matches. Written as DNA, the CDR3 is TGTGCCAGCAGCTTAGATAGGAGCGGGAGGGGCGATGAGCAGTTCTTC. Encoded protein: CASSLDRSGRGDEQFF.

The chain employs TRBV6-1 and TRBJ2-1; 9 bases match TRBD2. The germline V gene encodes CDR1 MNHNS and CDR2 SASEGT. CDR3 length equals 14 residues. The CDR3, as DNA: TGTGCGACCCCCGCCGAGCGGGAGGTCACTGAGCAGTTCTTC. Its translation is CATPAEREVTEQFF.